One and the same sample provided the 10 T cell receptor beta chains below, sequenced in a study of blood T cell repertoires in COVID-19. The repertoire was sequenced with immunoSEQ multiplex PCR; TCRdb's copy has only in-frame clones and lacks some. The sample lists about 100,000 clones, 86% seen once, with 1.5% to 2% in the top ten. Sequences were obtained from peripheral blood. These receptors originate from a man older than 75 with acute or convalescent COVID-19.

The chain has TRBV6-6 and TRBJ2-7; a possible D gene is TRBD1 (6 bases). CDR3 length: 12 residues. The germline V gene encodes CDR1 MNHNY and CDR2 SVGAGI (reference sequence). Trimming took off 9 bases at V and 3 bases at J, with 12 bases between the two ends. The CDR3 coding sequence is TGTGCCAGTGGACGGGACAACTACGAGCAGTACTTC. Its protein is CASGRDNYEQYF.

The chain links TRBV30 to TRBJ1-1; 9 positions agree with TRBD1. CDR3 length: 12 residues. J gave up 4 bases and V 5 bases, and 2 bases lay outside the gene matches. The germline V gene encodes CDR1 GTSNPN and CDR2 SVGIG (reference sequence). CDR3 in DNA: TGTGCCTGGGACAGGGGGGGCACTGAAGCTTTCTTT. This sequence encodes CAWDRGGTEAFF.

The chain recombines TRBV3-1 (or the pseudogene TRBV3-2) with TRBJ2-5; TRBD2 aligns across 14 bases. Germline assignment: CDR1 LGHDT and CDR2 YNNKEL (reference sequence). V shed 5 bases and J 7 bases; nucleotides not matched to a gene: 6. The CDR3 extends over 15 amino acids. In DNA form, the CDR3 reads TGTGCCAGCAGCAAGGGACTAGCGGGAGAGGGGACCCAGTACTTC. Its translation is CASSKGLAGEGTQYF.

The chain joins TRBV16 to TRBJ2-7; TRBD1 matches 9 bases. Unmatched junction bases numbered 15, after V lost 6 bases and J lost 6 bases. There are 16 residues in the CDR3. The germline V gene encodes CDR1 KGHSY and CDR2 FQNENV. The CDR3 region is CASSWIKPGQGSEQYF. The DNA of the CDR3 is TGTGCCAGCAGTTGGATTAAACCGGGACAGGGATCCGAGCAGTACTTC.

The chain uses TRBV7-9 and TRBJ1-1; D remains unclear. V lost 6 bases and J lost 8, with 22 bases in between. Per the germline V gene, CDR1 is SEHNR and CDR2 is FQNEAQ (reference sequence). CDR3 length equals 15 residues. This CDR3 reads CASRAVRTALSEAFF. Here the CDR3 DNA reads TGTGCCAGCAGAGCGGTTAGGACTGCCCTTAGCGAAGCTTTCTTT. Variable domain in full (rest from reference TRBV7-9 and TRBJ1-1): DTGVSQNPRHKITKRGQNVTFRCDPISEHNRLYWYRQTLGQGPEFLTYFQNEAQLEKSRLLSDRFSAERPKGSFSTLEIQRTEQGDSAMYLCASRAVRTALSEAFFGQGTRLTVV.

This clone was recorded once. The V call is TRBV4-3, the J call TRBJ2-7; maybe TRBD1 (6 bases). Germline values: CDR1 LGHNA, CDR2 YSLEER. The CDR3 is 15 amino acids. The V end was cut by 4 bases, the J end by 2 bases, with 15 bases between. CDR3 in amino acids: CASSLRAGTPYEQYF. The DNA of the CDR3 is TGCGCCAGCAGCCTACGGGCCGGGACACCCTACGAGCAGTACTTC.

The CDR3 is CASSLAGSFYEQYF. In DNA form, the CDR3 reads TGTGCCAGCAGTTTAGCGGGTTCGTTCTACGAGCAGTACTTC. The V gene is TRBV27, the J gene TRBJ2-7, with D possibly being TRBD2 (5 bases). CDR3 size: 14 residues. Germline V lookup: CDR1 MNHEY, CDR2 SMNVEV (reference sequence). Trimming shortened V by 2 bases and J by 3 bases, and 11 bases separated the two germline ends.

This clone was observed a handful of times. The rearrangement joins TRBV19 to TRBJ2-7; D unresolved. Germline loops: CDR1 LNHDA, CDR2 SQIVND (reference sequence). The CDR3 loop spans 15 amino acids. Trimming left V 5 bases short and J 0 bases short, with 14 bases between. CDR3 in DNA: TGTGCCAGTAGTGCCATGGCGGAGAGCTCCTACGAGCAGTACTTC. This translates into CASSAMAESSYEQYF.

The chain is built from TRBV28 and TRBJ1-4; TRBD1 agrees at 8 bases. The germline CDR1 and CDR2 sequences are MDHEN and SYDVKM. The CDR3 totals 14 residues. Unmatched junction bases numbered 4, after V lost 3 bases and J lost 7 bases. As DNA, the CDR3 is TGTGCCAGCAGTTTGGGACAGGCCCGTGAAAAACTGTTTTTT. As protein: CASSLGQAREKLFF.

In nucleotides, the CDR3 is TGTGCCAGCAGCGAGGGTGCATCCTCCTACAATGAGCAGTTCTTC. It translates to CASSEGASSYNEQFF. The chain is built from TRBV2 and TRBJ2-1; D is possibly TRBD2 (5 bases). Trimming removed 6 bases at V and 0 bases at J, with 12 bases between. This CDR3 contains 15 residues. Germline assignment: CDR1 SNHLY and CDR2 FYNNEI.